Listed below are T cell receptor beta chains from one sample, sequenced in a study of breast tumors, draining lymph nodes, adjacent tissues. TCRdb redid the calling of the multiplex PCR reads with MiXCR, one entry per CDR3 protein. Here the sample spans about 230,000 distinct CDR3 sequences, about a third being singletons. The specimen sequenced was axillary lymph node tissue. These receptors originate from a female donor with breast cancer. Some clones in this sample may be carry-over from other donors' samples. The CDR3 runs from the conserved cysteine through the conserved F or W. A D gene is named only where the DNA matches it firmly. Size is stated for part of the rows, as once, few or many counts, or as a class when the clone is expanded.

J gene,clone size,D gene,V gene,CDR3 protein,CDR3 DNA
TRBJ2-7,.,.,TRBV5-5,CASSLGQAAHEQYF,TGTGCCAGCAGCTTGGGACAGGCGGCCCACGAGCAGTACTTC
TRBJ2-7,many,TRBD2,TRBV13,CASSSWTSGLSYEQYF,TGTGCCAGCAGCTCCTGGACTAGCGGGTTGAGCTACGAGCAGTACTTC
TRBJ2-1,many,.,TRBV30,CAWSGVPRLVKQFF,TGTGCCTGGAGTGGTGTACCCCGATTGGTTAAGCAGTTCTTC
TRBJ2-2,many,.,TRBV5-5,CASSLSMWGNTGELFF,TGTGCCAGCAGCTTATCGATGTGGGGGAACACCGGGGAGCTGTTTTTT
TRBJ1-2,many,TRBD1,TRBV19,CASSIEGRGRGYTF,TGTGCCAGTAGTATAGAAGGCAGGGGGCGTGGCTACACCTTC
TRBJ1-3,many,.,TRBV30,CAWSVPGLSSGNTIYF,TGTGCCTGGAGTGTACCTGGACTGAGCTCTGGAAACACCATATATTTT
TRBJ2-3,many,TRBD2,TRBV10-1,CASGTSGTDTQYF,TGCGCCAGTGGGACTAGCGGCACAGATACGCAGTATTTT
TRBJ2-1,many,.,TRBV6-4,CASSDSFGTSHNEQFF,TGTGCCAGCAGTGACTCGTTCGGGACTTCCCACAATGAGCAGTTCTTC
TRBJ1-5,many,TRBD1,TRBV4-1,CASSQVLSLDRVGSNQPQHF,TGCGCCAGCAGCCAAGTGTTGAGCCTCGACAGGGTAGGAAGCAATCAGCCCCAGCATTTT
TRBJ2-3,.,TRBD2,TRBV19,CASSLTSGCALTDTQSF,TGTGCCAGTAGCCTGACTAGCGGGTGTGCCCTCACAGATACGCAGTCTTTT
TRBJ2-5,once,.,TRBV4-1,CASSQERGRREEETQYF,TGCGCCAGCAGCCAAGAACGGGGGCGTCGCGAGGAAGAGACCCAGTACTTC
TRBJ2-1,many,.,TRBV6-5,CASRSSYNEQFF,TGTGCCAGCAGGAGCTCCTACAATGAGCAGTTCTTC
TRBJ2-3,many,.,TRBV20-1,CSAQTGLLTDTQYF,TGCAGTGCTCAGACGGGACTCCTGACAGATACGCAGTATTTT
TRBJ2-5,many,TRBD2,TRBV28,CASSSAGGGETQYF,TGTGCCAGCAGTTCTGCGGGGGGAGGGGAGACCCAGTACTTC
TRBJ2-2,.,TRBD2,TRBV24-1,CATSDLRGTSGELFF,TGTGCCACCAGTGATTTGCGAGGGACTAGCGGGGAGCTGTTTTTT
TRBJ1-4,.,.,TRBV7-7,CARELLGGRSSTNEKLFF,TGTGCTAGAGAGCTTTTGGGAGGCCGGAGTTCAACTAATGAAAAACTGTTTTTT
TRBJ2-7,.,TRBD2,TRBV19,CASSPKGLAGGVEQYF,TGTGCCAGTAGTCCTAAGGGACTAGCGGGAGGGGTCGAGCAGTACTTC
TRBJ2-3,many,.,TRBV7-8,CASSFSGEQYF,TGTGCCAGCAGCTTCTCTGGAGAGCAGTATTTT
TRBJ1-6,.,.,TRBV19,CASSIDPWGRGSPLHF,TGTGCCAGTAGTATAGATCCCTGGGGGCGAGGTTCACCCCTCCACTTT
TRBJ2-3,many,.,TRBV15,CATSRDRGRLDHTDTQYF,TGTGCCACCAGCAGAGATCGGGGGAGGTTAGACCACACAGATACGCAGTATTTT
TRBJ2-7,many,.,TRBV5-1,CASSSRPGDSYEQYF,TGCGCCAGCAGCTCCCGACCAGGCGACTCCTACGAGCAGTACTTC
TRBJ2-2,many,TRBD2,TRBV29-1,CSADTSGRGTGELFF,TGCAGCGCCGACACTAGCGGGAGGGGGACCGGGGAGCTGTTTTTT
TRBJ1-6,few,TRBD1,TRBV10-3,CAISATGTDNSPLHF,TGTGCCATCAGTGCAACCGGGACAGATAATTCACCCCTCCACTTT
TRBJ2-3,.,.,TRBV9,CASSVGRAGTDTQYF,TGTGCCAGCAGCGTAGGGAGGGCCGGGACAGATACGCAGTATTTT
TRBJ2-7,.,.,TRBV3-2,CASSWTLIAEATTYEQYF,TGTGCCAGCAGCTGGACCCTTATAGCGGAAGCAACGACTTACGAGCAGTACTTC
TRBJ2-5,many,TRBD2,TRBV20-1,CSARGLAGGGETQYF,TGCAGTGCTAGAGGTCTAGCGGGAGGGGGAGAGACCCAGTACTTC
TRBJ1-6,many,.,TRBV7-8,CASSLARQGYSPLHF,TGTGCCAGCAGCTTAGCGCGGCAGGGGTACTCACCCCTCCACTTT
TRBJ2-7,many,.,TRBV30,CAWSVQYEQYF,TGTGCCTGGAGTGTACAGTACGAGCAGTACTTC
TRBJ1-2,.,.,TRBV6-6,CASMTKRGECGYTF,TGTGCCAGCATGACCAAAAGGGGGGAATGTGGCTACACCTTC
TRBJ2-7,many,.,TRBV6-4,CASSDGQAVYEQYF,TGTGCCAGCAGTGACGGGCAGGCTGTATACGAGCAGTACTTC
TRBJ1-6,few,.,TRBV5-6,CASSPPPGVRSPLHF,TGTGCCAGCAGTCCACCCCCAGGGGTCCGTTCACCCCTCCACTTT
TRBJ1-3,.,TRBD1,TRBV29-1,CSVGEGQGALNYGYTIYF,TGCAGCGTTGGAGAGGGACAGGGGGCACTTAACTATGGCTACACCATATATTTT
TRBJ2-7,.,.,TRBV20-1,CSASLYLPSYEQYF,TGCAGTGCTTCCCTCTACCTCCCGTCCTACGAGCAGTACTTC
TRBJ2-2,.,TRBD2,TRBV29-1,CSVGLAGGGTGELFF,TGCAGCGTCGGACTAGCGGGAGGCGGAACCGGGGAGCTGTTTTTT